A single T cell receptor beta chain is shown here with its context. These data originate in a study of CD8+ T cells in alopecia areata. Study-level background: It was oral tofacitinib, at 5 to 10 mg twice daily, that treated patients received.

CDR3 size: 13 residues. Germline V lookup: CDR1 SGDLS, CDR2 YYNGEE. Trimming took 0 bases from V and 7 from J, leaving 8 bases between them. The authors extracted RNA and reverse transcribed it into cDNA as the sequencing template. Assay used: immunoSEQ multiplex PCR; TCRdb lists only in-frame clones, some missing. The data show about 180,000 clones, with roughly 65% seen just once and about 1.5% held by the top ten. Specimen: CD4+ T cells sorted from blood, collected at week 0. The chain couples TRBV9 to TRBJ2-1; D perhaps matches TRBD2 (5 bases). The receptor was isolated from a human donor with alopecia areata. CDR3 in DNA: TGTGCCAGCAGCGTAGGGGGAGTAAATGAGCAGTTCTTC. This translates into CASSVGGVNEQFF.